The clone carrying this TCR beta chain was recorded at least ten times. The source of the sample is a study of T cells of healthy individuals. Each CDR3 protein gets one entry after TCRdb re-called the 5' RACE reads with MiXCR. The sample yields 90,000 to 100,000 distinct CDR3 sequences, approximately 16% seen once. The CDR3 totals 12 residues. Germline V gene lookup returns CDR1 SEHNR and CDR2 FQNEAQ (reference sequence). V lost 5 bases, J lost 4 bases, and 8 bases lay in between. The chain recombines TRBV7-9 with TRBJ2-5, with no clear D. This clonotype was obtained from a human donor in good health. This CDR3 is CASSQATETQYF. Here the CDR3 DNA reads TGTGCCAGCAGCCAGGCCACAGAGACCCAGTACTTC.